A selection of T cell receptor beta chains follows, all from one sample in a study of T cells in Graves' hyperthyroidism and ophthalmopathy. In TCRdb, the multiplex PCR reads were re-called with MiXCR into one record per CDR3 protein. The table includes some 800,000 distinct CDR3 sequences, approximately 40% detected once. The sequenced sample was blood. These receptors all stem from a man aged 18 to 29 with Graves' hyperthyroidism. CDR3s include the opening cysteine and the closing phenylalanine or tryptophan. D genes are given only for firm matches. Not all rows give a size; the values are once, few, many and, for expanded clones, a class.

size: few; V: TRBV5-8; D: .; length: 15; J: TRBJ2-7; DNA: TGTGCCAGCAGCTTGGAGGGAGTACAAGCCTACGAGCAGTACTTC; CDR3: CASSLEGVQAYEQYF
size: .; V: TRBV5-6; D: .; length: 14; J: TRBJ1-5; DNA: TGTGCCAGCAGAGGGGGTGACGGTGACCAGCCCCAGCATTTT; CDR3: CASRGGDGDQPQHF
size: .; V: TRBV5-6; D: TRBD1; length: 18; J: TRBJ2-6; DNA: TGTGCCAGCAGCTTGGACAGGGGAGTACCCTCTGGGGCCAACGTCCTGACTTTC; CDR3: CASSLDRGVPSGANVLTF
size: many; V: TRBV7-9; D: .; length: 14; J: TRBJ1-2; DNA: TGTGCCAGCAGCTTAGGTCGGCTCCTCTATGGCTACACCTTC; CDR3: CASSLGRLLYGYTF
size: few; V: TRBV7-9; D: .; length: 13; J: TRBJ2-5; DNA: TGTGCCAGCAGCTTTTCCCCTATGGAGACCCAGTACTTC; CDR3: CASSFSPMETQYF
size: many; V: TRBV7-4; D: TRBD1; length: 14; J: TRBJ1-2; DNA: TGTGCCAGCAGCTACGCCCGGGACAGCTATGGCTACACCTTC; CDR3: CASSYARDSYGYTF
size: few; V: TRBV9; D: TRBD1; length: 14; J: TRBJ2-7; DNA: TGTGCCAGCAGGAGGGACAGTTCCCTCGGGGAGCAGTACTTC; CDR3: CASRRDSSLGEQYF
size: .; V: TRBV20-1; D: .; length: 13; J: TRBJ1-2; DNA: TGCAGTGCCCCCCCCGGGGGGCACTATGGCTACACCTTC; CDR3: CSAPPGGHYGYTF
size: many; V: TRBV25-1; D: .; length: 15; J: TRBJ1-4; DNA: TGTGCCAGCAGTGAATGGGGGGACGGAGGGGAAAAACTGTTTTTT; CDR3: CASSEWGDGGEKLFF
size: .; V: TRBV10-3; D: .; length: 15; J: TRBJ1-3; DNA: TGTGCCATCAGTGTACCTCGGGGGGATGGAAACACCATATATTTT; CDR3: CAISVPRGDGNTIYF
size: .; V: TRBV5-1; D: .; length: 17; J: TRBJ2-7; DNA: TGCGCCAGCAGCCTTAGGGTTCTGGGGTCGGTTCGGGACGAGCAGTACTTC; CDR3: CASSLRVLGSVRDEQYF
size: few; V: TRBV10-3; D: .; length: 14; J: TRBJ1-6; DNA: TGTGCCAGCAGTGAGACGGTCGATAATTCACCCCTCCACTTT; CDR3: CASSETVDNSPLHF
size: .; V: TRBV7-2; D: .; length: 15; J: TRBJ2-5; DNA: TGTGCCAGCAGCGCCCGAGGGGGGATCGAAGAGACCCAGTACTTC; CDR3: CASSARGGIEETQYF
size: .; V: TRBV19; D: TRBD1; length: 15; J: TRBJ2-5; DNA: TGTGCCAGCAGGGGACCGGGACAGGGATTAGAGACCCAGTACTTC; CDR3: CASRGPGQGLETQYF
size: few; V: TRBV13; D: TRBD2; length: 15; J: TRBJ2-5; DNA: TGTGCCAGCAGCGCAAGCGGGAGTGGGCAAGAGACCCAGTACTTC; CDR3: CASSASGSGQETQYF
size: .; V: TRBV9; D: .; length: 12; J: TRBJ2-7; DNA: TGTGCCAGCAGCGTATATGGGGGCGAGCAGTACTTC; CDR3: CASSVYGGEQYF
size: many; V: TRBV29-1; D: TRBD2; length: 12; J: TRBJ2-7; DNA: TGCAGCGCCGTAGCGGGAGGCTACGAGCAGTACTTC; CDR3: CSAVAGGYEQYF
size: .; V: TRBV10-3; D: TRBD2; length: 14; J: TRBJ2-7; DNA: TGTGCCAGCAGGGCCGCCCGGGGGGGGTACGAGCAGTACTTC; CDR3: CASRAARGGYEQYF
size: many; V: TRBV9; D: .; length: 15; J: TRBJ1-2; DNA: TGTGCCAGCAGCGCCTACTCGCAGGGTACCTATGGCTACACCTTC; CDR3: CASSAYSQGTYGYTF
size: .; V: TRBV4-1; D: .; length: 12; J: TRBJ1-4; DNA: TGCGCCAGCAGCCAAGACGATGAAAAACTGTTTTTT; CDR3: CASSQDDEKLFF
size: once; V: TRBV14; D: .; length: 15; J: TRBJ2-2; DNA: TGTACCAGCAGCCTCCGGGACACCTTCACCGGGGAGCTGTTTTTT; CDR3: CTSSLRDTFTGELFF
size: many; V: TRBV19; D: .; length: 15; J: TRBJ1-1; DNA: TGTGCCAGTAGTCCTCTTAGGGCAGGGAACACTGAAGCTTTCTTT; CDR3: CASSPLRAGNTEAFF
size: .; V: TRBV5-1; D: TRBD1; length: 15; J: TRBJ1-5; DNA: TGCGCCAGCAGCTTGGAGGGGGCGCGGAATCAGCCCCAGCATTTT; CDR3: CASSLEGARNQPQHF
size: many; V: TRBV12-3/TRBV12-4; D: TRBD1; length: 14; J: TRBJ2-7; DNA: TGTGCCAGCAGCTTAGCCGGGACAGCCTACGAGCAGTACTTC; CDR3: CASSLAGTAYEQYF
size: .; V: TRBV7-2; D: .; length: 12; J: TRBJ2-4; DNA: TGTGCCAGCAGCTTAATGACTGCCATTCAGTACTTC; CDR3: CASSLMTAIQYF
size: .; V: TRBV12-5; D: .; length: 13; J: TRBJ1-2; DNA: TGTGCTAGTGGTTTCGGAGGGTTGGAAGGCTACACCTTC; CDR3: CASGFGGLEGYTF
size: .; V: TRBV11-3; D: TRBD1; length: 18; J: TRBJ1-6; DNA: TGTGCCAGCAGCCAAGGGCCGATATCAGGGGGCGCCGGCTCACCCCTCCACTTT; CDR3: CASSQGPISGGAGSPLHF
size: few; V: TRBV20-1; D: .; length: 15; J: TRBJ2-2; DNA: TGCAGTGCTAGAGATCGTAAGGAGTCTACCGGGGAGCTGTTTTTT; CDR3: CSARDRKESTGELFF
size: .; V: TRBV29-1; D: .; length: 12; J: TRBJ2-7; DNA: TGCAGCGTTGGCGAGGAATCCGGGGAGCTGTACTTC; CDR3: CSVGEESGELYF
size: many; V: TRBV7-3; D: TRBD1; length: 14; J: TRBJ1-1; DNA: TGTGCCAGCAGGCGGGACAGGATAAACACTGAAGCTTTCTTT; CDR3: CASRRDRINTEAFF
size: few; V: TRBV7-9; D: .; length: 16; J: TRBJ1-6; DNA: TGTGCCAGCAGCTCCTATCAGGGCCCGAGGGGTTCACCCCTCCACTTT; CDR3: CASSSYQGPRGSPLHF
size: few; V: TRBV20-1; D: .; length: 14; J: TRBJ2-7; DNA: TGCAGTGCTAGTCTCTCCGGGGGCTCCTACGAGCAGTACTTC; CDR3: CSASLSGGSYEQYF
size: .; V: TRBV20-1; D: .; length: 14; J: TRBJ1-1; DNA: TGCAGTGCCACGAAGATAGGGGAGAACACTGAAGCTTTCTTT; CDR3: CSATKIGENTEAFF
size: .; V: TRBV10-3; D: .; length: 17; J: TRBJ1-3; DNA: TGTGCCGTCAGCGGTCTAGGACGGAACTTCTCTGGAAACACCATATATTTT; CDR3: CAVSGLGRNFSGNTIYF
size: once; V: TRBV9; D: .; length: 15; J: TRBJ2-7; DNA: TGTGCCAGCAGCGTAGAAGGGCTACCGGCCTACGAGCAGTACTTC; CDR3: CASSVEGLPAYEQYF
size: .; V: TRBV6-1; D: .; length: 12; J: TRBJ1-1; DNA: TGTGCCAGCAGCCCGGACAGACTTCGTGCTTTCTTT; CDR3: CASSPDRLRAFF
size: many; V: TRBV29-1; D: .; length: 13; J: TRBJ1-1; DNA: TGCAGCGCCCCAAACAGGGAAAGCACTGAAGCTTTCTTT; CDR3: CSAPNRESTEAFF
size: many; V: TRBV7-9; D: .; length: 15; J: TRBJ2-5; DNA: TGTGCCAGCAGCTTAGGGTTCGGCGGGCAAGAGACCCAGTACTTC; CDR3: CASSLGFGGQETQYF
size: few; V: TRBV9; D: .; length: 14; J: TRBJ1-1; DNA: TGTGCCAGCAGCGTAGGATACACGAACACTGAAGCTTTCTTT; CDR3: CASSVGYTNTEAFF
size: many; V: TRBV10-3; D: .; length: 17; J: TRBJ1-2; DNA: TGTGCCATCAGTGAGTCGGCCACAGGGCTGCGGGATTATGGCTACACCTTC; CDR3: CAISESATGLRDYGYTF
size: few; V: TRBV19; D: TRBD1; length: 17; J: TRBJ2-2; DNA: TGTGCCAGTAGTATCGACCGGGACAGGGACGACACCGGGGAGCTGTTTTTT; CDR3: CASSIDRDRDDTGELFF
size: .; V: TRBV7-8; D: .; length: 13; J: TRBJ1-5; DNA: TGTGCCAGCAGTAGTGGGAGTCGACAGCCCCAGCATTTT; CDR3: CASSSGSRQPQHF
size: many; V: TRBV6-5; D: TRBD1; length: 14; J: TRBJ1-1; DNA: TGTGCCAGCAGTCTTACAGGGGACAACACTGAAGCTTTCTTT; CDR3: CASSLTGDNTEAFF